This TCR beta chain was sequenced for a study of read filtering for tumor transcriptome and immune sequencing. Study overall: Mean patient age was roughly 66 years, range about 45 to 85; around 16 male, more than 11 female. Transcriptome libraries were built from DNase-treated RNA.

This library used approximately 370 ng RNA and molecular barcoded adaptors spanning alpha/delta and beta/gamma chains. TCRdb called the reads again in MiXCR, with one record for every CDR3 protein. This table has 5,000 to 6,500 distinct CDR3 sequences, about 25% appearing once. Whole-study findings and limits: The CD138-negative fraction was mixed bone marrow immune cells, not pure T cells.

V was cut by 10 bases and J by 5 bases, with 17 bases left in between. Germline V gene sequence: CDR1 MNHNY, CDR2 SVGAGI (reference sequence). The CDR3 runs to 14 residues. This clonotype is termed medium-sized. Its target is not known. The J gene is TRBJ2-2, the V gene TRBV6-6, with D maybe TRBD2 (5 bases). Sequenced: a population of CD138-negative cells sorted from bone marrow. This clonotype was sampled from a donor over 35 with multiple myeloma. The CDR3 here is CAISRTGQTGELFF. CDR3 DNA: TGTGCCATTTCGCGGACTGGTCAGACCGGGGAGCTGTTTTTT.